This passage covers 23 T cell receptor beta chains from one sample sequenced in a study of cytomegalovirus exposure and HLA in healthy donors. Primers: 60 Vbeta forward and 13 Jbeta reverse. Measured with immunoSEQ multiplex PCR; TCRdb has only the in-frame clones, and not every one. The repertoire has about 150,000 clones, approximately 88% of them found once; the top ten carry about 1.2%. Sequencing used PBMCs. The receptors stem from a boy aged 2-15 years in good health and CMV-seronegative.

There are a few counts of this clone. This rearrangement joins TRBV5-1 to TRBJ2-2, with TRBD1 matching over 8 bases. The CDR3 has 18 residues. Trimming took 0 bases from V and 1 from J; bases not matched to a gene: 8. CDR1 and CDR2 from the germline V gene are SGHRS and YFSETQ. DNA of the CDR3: TGCGCCAGCAGCTTGGAACCGACCGGGACAGGGAACACCGGGGAGCTGTTTTTT. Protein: CASSLEPTGTGNTGELFF. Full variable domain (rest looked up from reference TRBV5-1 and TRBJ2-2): KAGVTQTPRYLIKTRGQQVTLSCSPISGHRSVSWYQQTPGQGLQFLFEYFSETQRNKGNFPGRFSGRQFSNSRSEMNVSTLELGDSALYLCASSLEPTGTGNTGELFFGEGSRLTVL.

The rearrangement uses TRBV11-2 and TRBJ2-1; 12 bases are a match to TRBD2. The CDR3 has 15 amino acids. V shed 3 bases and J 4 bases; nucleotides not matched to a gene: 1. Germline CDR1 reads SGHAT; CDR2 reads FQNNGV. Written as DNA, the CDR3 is TGTGCCAGCAGCTTTACTAGCGGGGGGTACAATGAGCAGTTCTTC. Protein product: CASSFTSGGYNEQFF.

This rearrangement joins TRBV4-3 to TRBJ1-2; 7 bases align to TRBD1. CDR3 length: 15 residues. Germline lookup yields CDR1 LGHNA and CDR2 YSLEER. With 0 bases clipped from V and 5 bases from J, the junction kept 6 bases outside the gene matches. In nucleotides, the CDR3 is TGCGCCAGCAGCCAAGACGTCCCGACAGGGTATGGCTACACCTTC. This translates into CASSQDVPTGYGYTF.

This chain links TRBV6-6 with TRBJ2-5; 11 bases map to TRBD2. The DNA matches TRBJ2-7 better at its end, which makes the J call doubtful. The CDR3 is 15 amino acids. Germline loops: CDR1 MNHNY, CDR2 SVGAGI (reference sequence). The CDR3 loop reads CASSPGTSGSYEQYF. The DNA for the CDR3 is TGTGCCAGCAGTCCCGGGACTAGCGGCTCCTACGAGCAGTACTTC.

This CDR3 is CASKAQETQYF. CDR3 nucleotide sequence: TGCGCCAGCAAAGCCCAAGAGACCCAGTACTTC. The gene calls are TRBV5-1 and TRBJ2-5; D is uncertain. The CDR3 spans 11 residues. The germline CDR1 and CDR2 sequences are SGHRS and YFSETQ. Trimming removed 6 bases from V and 1 base from J, with 4 bases in between.

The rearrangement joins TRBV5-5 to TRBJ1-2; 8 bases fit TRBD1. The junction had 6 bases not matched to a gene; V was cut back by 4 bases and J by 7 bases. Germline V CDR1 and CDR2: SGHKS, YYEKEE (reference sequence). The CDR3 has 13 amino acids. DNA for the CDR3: TGTGCCAGCAGCCTTCAGGGGGCAAGTGGCTACACCTTC. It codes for CASSLQGASGYTF. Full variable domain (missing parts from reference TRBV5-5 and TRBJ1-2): DAGVTQSPTHLIKTRGQQVTLRCSPISGHKSVSWYQQVLGQGPQFIFQYYEKEERGRGNFPDRFSARQFPNYSSELNVNALLLGDSALYLCASSLQGASGYTFGSGTRLTVV.

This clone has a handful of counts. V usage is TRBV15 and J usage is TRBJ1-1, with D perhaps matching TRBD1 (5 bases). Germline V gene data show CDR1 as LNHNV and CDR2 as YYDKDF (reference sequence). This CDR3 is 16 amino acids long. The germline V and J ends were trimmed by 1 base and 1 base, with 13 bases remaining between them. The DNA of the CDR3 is TGTGCCACCAGCAGAGGGTGGACCGGGGGGAACACTGAAGCTTTCTTT. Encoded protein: CATSRGWTGGNTEAFF.

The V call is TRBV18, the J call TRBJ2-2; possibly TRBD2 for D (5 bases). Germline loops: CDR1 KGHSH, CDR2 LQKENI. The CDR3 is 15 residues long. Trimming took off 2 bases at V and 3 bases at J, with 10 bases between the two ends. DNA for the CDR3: TGTGCCAGCTCACCAGAGGGAGCAGACACCGGGGAGCTGTTTTTT. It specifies CASSPEGADTGELFF.

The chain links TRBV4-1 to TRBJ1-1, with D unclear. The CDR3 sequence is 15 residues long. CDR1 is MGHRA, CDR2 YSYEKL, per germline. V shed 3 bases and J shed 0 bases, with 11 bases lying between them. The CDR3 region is CASSQPRRVNTEAFF. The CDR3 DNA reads TGCGCCAGCAGCCAGCCGAGGAGAGTGAACACTGAAGCTTTCTTT.

CDR3 DNA: TGTGCCAGCAGTGAACCCCAGAGAGGTTACAATGAGCAGTTCTTC. Translation gives CASSEPQRGYNEQFF. This rearrangement joins TRBV2 to TRBJ2-1; no firm D call. The V end was cut by 2 bases, the J end by 4 bases, with 12 bases between. This CDR3 region has 15 residues. Per the germline V gene, CDR1 is SNHLY and CDR2 is FYNNEI.

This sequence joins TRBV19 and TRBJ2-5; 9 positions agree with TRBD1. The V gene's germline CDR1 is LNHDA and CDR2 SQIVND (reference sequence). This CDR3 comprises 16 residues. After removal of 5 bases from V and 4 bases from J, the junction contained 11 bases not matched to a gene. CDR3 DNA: TGTGCCAGTAGTGTCCGCGGGACAGGGAGGGGAGAGACCCAGTACTTC. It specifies CASSVRGTGRGETQYF.

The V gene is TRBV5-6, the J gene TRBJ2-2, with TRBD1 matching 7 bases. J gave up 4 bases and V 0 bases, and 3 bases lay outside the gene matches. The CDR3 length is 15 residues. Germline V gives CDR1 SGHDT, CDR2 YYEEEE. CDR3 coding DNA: TGTGCCAGCAGCTTGGGGGGACAGCGCACCGGGGAGCTGTTTTTT. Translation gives CASSLGGQRTGELFF.

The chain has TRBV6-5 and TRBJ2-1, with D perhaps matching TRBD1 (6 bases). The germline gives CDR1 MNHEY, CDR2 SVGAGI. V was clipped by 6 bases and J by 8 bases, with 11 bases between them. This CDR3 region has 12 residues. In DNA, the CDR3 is TGTGCCAGCAGCAGGGGTATCGATGAGCAGTTCTTC. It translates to CASSRGIDEQFF.

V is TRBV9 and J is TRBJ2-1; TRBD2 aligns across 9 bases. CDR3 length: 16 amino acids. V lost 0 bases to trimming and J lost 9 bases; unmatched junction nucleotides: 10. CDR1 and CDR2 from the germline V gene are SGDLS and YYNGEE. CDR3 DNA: TGTGCCAGCAGCGTAGGCGTGGGGAGCGGGGGGACTGAGCAGTTCTTC. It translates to CASSVGVGSGGTEQFF.

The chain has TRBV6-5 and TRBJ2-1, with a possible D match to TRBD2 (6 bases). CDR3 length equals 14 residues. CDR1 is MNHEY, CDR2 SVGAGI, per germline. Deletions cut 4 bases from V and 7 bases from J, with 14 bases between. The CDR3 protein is CASSLAVIGNEQFF. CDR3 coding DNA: TGTGCCAGCAGTTTAGCGGTGATAGGGAATGAGCAGTTCTTC.

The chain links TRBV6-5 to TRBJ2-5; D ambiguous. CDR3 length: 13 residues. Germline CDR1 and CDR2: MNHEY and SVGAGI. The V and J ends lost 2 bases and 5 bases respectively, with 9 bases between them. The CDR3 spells CASSYDKLETQYF. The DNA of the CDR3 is TGTGCCAGCAGTTACGACAAGTTGGAGACCCAGTACTTC.

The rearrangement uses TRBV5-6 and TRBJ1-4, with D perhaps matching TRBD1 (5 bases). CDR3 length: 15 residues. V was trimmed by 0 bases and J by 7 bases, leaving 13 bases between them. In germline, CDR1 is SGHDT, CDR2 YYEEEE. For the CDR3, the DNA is TGTGCCAGCAGCTTGGAGGGGCGGGATACTGAAAAACTGTTTTTT. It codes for CASSLEGRDTEKLFF.

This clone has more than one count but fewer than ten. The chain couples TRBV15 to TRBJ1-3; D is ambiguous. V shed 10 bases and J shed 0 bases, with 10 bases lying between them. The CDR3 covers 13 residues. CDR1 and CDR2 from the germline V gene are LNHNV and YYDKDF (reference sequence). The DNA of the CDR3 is TGTGCCATCTTCCGGGACTCTGGAAACACCATATATTTT. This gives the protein CAIFRDSGNTIYF.

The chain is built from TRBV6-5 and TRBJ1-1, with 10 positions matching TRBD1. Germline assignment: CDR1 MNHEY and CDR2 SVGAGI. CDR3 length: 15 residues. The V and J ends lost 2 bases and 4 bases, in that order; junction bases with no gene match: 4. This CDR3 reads CASSYHRTGGTEAFF. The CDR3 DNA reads TGTGCCAGCAGTTACCATAGGACAGGGGGCACTGAAGCTTTCTTT.

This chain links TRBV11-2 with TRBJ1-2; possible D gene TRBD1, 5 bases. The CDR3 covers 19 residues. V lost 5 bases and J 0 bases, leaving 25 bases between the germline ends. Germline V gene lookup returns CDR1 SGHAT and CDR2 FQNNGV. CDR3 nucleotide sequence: TGTGCCAGCAGCGCCCTGTTCAATTTTGGGGCCTCCGCTAACTATGGCTACACCTTC. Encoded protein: CASSALFNFGASANYGYTF. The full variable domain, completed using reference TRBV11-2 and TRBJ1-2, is EAGVAQSPRYKIIEKRQSVAFWCNPISGHATLYWYQQILGQGPKLLIQFQNNGVVDDSQLPKDRFSAERLKGVDSTLKIQPAKLEDSAVYLCASSALFNFGASANYGYTFGSGTRLTVV.

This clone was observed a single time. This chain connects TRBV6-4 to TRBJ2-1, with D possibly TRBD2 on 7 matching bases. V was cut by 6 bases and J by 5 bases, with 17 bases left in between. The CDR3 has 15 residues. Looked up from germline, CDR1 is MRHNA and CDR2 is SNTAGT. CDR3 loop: CASRLTGGRDNEQFF. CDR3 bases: TGTGCCAGCAGACTAACGGGGGGCCGGGACAATGAGCAGTTCTTC.

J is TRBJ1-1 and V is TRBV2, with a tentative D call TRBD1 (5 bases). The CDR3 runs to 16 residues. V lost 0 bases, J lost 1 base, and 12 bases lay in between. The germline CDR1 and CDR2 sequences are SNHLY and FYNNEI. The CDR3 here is CASSEAPGGRNTEAFF. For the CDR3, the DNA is TGTGCCAGCAGTGAAGCCCCGGGGGGAAGGAACACTGAAGCTTTCTTT.

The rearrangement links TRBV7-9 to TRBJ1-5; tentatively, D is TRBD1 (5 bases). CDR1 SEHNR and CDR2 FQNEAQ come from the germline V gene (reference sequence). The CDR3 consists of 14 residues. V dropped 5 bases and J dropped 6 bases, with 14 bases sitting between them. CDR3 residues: CASSLSGGGQPQHF. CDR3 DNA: TGTGCCAGCAGCCTTTCGGGGGGAGGTCAGCCCCAGCATTTT.